The clone carrying this T cell receptor (beta chain) was found a few times. What it binds is not known. Chemo-refractory metastatic non-small-cell lung cancer patients received focal radiation with ipilimumab CTLA-4 blockade. The V and J ends lost 5 bases and 8 bases, in that order; junction bases with no gene match: 5. CDR3 length: 12 amino acids. Germline V gene data show CDR1 as MNHNY and CDR2 as SVGAGI (reference sequence). Sequencing was performed with immunoSEQ multiplex PCR; in TCRdb, only in-frame clones are kept and a portion is missing. This table has fewer than 100,000 clones, 80% to 85% appearing once. These data are taken from a study of radiotherapy plus CTLA-4 blockade in lung cancer. General observations from the study: After treatment with radiotherapy plus ipilimumab, TCR clones that came from the tumor expanded in blood.

This specimen consisted of peripheral blood, obtained from a patient treated with radiotherapy plus ipilimumab. The rearrangement uses TRBV6-6 and TRBJ1-2, with 7 nucleotides matching TRBD1. This clonotype was obtained from a human donor with non-small cell lung cancer who had stable disease on radiotherapy plus ipilimumab. The CDR3 DNA follows: TGTGCCAGCAGTCCATTGACAGGGGGCTACACCTTC. Its protein product is CASSPLTGGYTF.